This T cell receptor (beta chain) comes out of a study of blood T cell repertoires in COVID-19. Study-wide context: T cells, B-cell-depleted T cells, or PBMCs supplied cDNA or gDNA.

Source study methods: Reference gene primer amplification in the assay estimated nucleated cell counts. Method: immunoSEQ multiplex PCR; TCRdb's copy keeps in-frame clones and lacks some. The V and J calls and clone size were taken over from that table, and D and trimming were inferred from the DNA. This table holds some 280,000 clones, around 90% found once. This TCR was recovered from a woman in her thirties or forties who had recovered from COVID-19. Sequences were obtained from peripheral blood.

The DNA of the CDR3 is TGCAGTGCTAGTTCAGGGGCGCCCTACGAGCAGTACTTC. It codes for CSASSGAPYEQYF. The rearrangement joins TRBV20-1 to TRBJ2-7; maybe TRBD1 (6 bases). V lost 3 bases and J 2 bases, leaving 11 bases between the germline ends. CDR3 length equals 13 residues. The germline V gene encodes CDR1 DFQATT and CDR2 SNEGSKA (reference sequence).